This T cell receptor beta chain stems from a study of early T cells in non-severe SARS-CoV-2 infection. This clonotype has only a few counts. TCRdb independently ran MiXCR on the 5' RACE reads; one entry per CDR3 protein. The profile shows roughly 80,000 distinct CDR3 sequences, 11% to 15% of them singletons. V lost 6 bases to trimming and J lost 5 bases, with 3 bases between them. The germline V gene encodes CDR1 SGDLS and CDR2 YYNGEE. This CDR3 has 9 residues. The chain has TRBV9 and TRBJ2-7; D remains unclear. Material for sequencing was whole blood. The TCR comes from an adult who was a healthcare worker with PCR-confirmed SARS-CoV-2 infection or an uninfected control (not recorded which). CDR3 region: CASKDEQYF. The DNA of the CDR3 is TGTGCCAGCAAGGACGAGCAGTACTTC. Variable domain in full (rest from reference TRBV9 and TRBJ2-7): DSGVTQTPKHLITATGQRVTLRCSPRSGDLSVYWYQQSLDQGLQFLIQYYNGEERAKGNILERFSAQQFPDLHSELNLSSLELGDSALYFCASKDEQYFGPGTRLTVT.